What follows are 7 T cell receptor beta chains derived from one specimen sequenced in a study of T-cell reconstitution after alpha-beta-depleted transplantation in children. TCRbeta library preparation incorporated unique molecular identifiers. TCRdb reprocessed the PCR reads with MiXCR, giving one entry per CDR3 protein. The table has 90,000 to 100,000 distinct CDR3 sequences, 20% to 30% seen once. Sample: PBMCs, taken before TCRalphabeta/CD19-depleted stem cell transplant. The receptors stem from a boy aged 2 to 10 with acute lymphoblastic leukemia, due to receive a stem cell transplant.

The rearrangement joins TRBV11-2 to TRBJ2-2; 8 nucleotides align to TRBD1. V gave up 5 bases and J gave up 5 bases; unmatched junction bases: 13. The CDR3 runs 17 residues. Germline CDR1 and CDR2: SGHAT and FQNNGV. The CDR3 sequence: CASSGDRRQGWTGELFF. CDR3 coding DNA: TGTGCCAGCAGCGGAGACAGAAGACAGGGGTGGACCGGGGAGCTGTTTTTT.

On this clonotype itself: A read error is possible here, since a much larger clone lies one base away. The gene calls are TRBV20-1 and TRBJ1-5, with 7 bases that match TRBD1. The CDR3 has 14 amino acids. Germline V gene data show CDR1 as DFQATT and CDR2 as SNEGSKA (reference sequence). CDR3 sequence: CCASRGQKNQPQHF. Written as DNA, the CDR3 is TGCTGTGCTAGTCGGGGACAGAAGAATCAGCCCCAGCATTTT.

The CDR3 loop is CASSLAATGTGKHEQYF. CDR3 bases: TGCGCCAGCAGCTTGGCCGCGACCGGGACAGGGAAACACGAGCAGTACTTC. The genes are TRBV5-1 and TRBJ2-7; 9 bases line up with TRBD1. The CDR3 extends over 17 amino acids. The J segment lost 5 bases and the V segment lost 0 bases, leaving 12 bases of the junction unmatched. Germline V CDR1 and CDR2: SGHRS, YFSETQ.

The chain has TRBV6-1 and TRBJ1-1; D call uncertain. Between the trimmed V and J ends, which lost 3 bases and 5 bases, there was a span of 7 bases. This CDR3 has 12 residues. The germline gives CDR1 MNHNS, CDR2 SASEGT. The CDR3 region has the DNA TGTGCCAGCAGTGATCCTTTTACTGAAGCTTTCTTT. This encodes CASSDPFTEAFF.

This chain joins TRBV5-1 and TRBJ1-2, with D unclear. Per germline, CDR1 SGHRS and CDR2 YFSETQ. V lost 4 bases, J lost 5 bases, and 15 bases lay in between. There are 14 residues in the CDR3. In nucleotides, the CDR3 is TGCGCCAGCAGCCCCGACGTGGAGGCTTATGGCTACACCTTC. The encoded protein is CASSPDVEAYGYTF.

This clonotype was counted many times. The chain joins TRBV20-1 to TRBJ2-7; 8 bases are shared with TRBD2. This CDR3 is built from 13 residues. CDR1 and CDR2 (germline): DFQATT, SNEGSKA (reference sequence). V dropped 3 bases and J dropped 9; count of bases not matched to a gene: 10. The CDR3 protein is CSASAGEAGGQYF. The CDR3 coding sequence is TGCAGTGCTAGCGCCGGAGAGGCGGGGGGGCAGTACTTC.

The chain recombines TRBV12-3 or TRBV12-4 with TRBJ2-2; possibly TRBD1 for D (6 bases). V lost 6 bases to trimming and J lost 6 bases, with 14 bases between them. The CDR3 is 14 amino acids. This CDR3 is CASRRSGAPGELFF. The CDR3 region has the DNA TGTGCCAGCAGGCGGTCAGGGGCCCCCGGGGAGCTGTTTTTT.